This is a list of T cell receptor beta chains from one sample in a study of graft-versus-host responses after intestinal transplantation. Here immunoSEQ multiplex PCR was the method, and the copy in TCRdb shows in-frame clones only, minus some. The sample has about 90,000 clones, 80% to 85% seen once. These TCRs are of unknown antigen specificity. Sequencing used unstimulated CD4+ T cells sorted from spleen or lymph node cells, obtained before intestinal transplant. Receptors were obtained from a human donor who received an intestinal transplant. Each CDR3 is given with its conserved first and last residue. D genes are given only for firm matches. Clone size is not always given. Where it is, it says once, few, many or a class for expanded clones.

v_call	clone_size	cdr3_length	j_call	d_call	cdr3_nt	cdr3_aa
TRBV2	NA	16	TRBJ2-2	TRBD1	TGTGCCAGCAGTGGGGGGGACAGGGAGGACGCCGGGGAGCTGTTTTTT	CASSGGDREDAGELFF
TRBV7-9	few	14	TRBJ2-7	NA	TGTGCCAGCAGTCAACTCGGAGCCTCCTACGAGCAGTACTTC	CASSQLGASYEQYF
TRBV19	NA	15	TRBJ2-3	TRBD1	TGTGCCAGTAGTTCTCGACAGGGGGGCACAGATACGCAGTATTTT	CASSSRQGGTDTQYF
TRBV28	NA	13	TRBJ1-2	NA	TGTGCCATTCAGGGAACCTATAACTATGGCTACACCTTC	CAIQGTYNYGYTF
TRBV4-1	once	15	TRBJ2-3	TRBD2	TGCGCCAGCAGCCGCCAGACGGGGGGGCGGGATACGCAGTATTTT	CASSRQTGGRDTQYF
TRBV2	NA	14	TRBJ1-4	TRBD1	TGTGCCAGCAGTCGGGACAGGGAGAATGAAAAACTGTTTTTT	CASSRDRENEKLFF
TRBV6-6	NA	10	TRBJ2-3	TRBD2	TGTGCCAGCAGTTCGGGAGGGCAGTATTTT	CASSSGGQYF
TRBV6-1	NA	17	TRBJ1-5	TRBD1	TGTGCCAGCAGTGCCACAGGGGTAAGGCCCATCAATCAGCCCCAGCATTTT	CASSATGVRPINQPQHF
TRBV5-1	once	15	TRBJ2-7	TRBD1	TGCGCCAGCAGCTTGGGGACAGGCCCTTCCTACGAGCAGTACTTC	CASSLGTGPSYEQYF
TRBV7-3	NA	13	TRBJ1-2	TRBD1	TGTGCCAGCAGCTTAAATAAGGGGGACAGGGGACACTTC	CASSLNKGDRGHF
TRBV5-1	few	15	TRBJ1-2	NA	TGCGCCAGCCGCCGACAGACAGGATCGAACTATGGCTACACCTTC	CASRRQTGSNYGYTF
TRBV28	NA	14	TRBJ2-1	NA	TGTGCCAGCAGTTTACCCCATCAGGGGAATGAGCAGTTCTTC	CASSLPHQGNEQFF
TRBV10-3	once	14	TRBJ1-4	TRBD1	TGTGCCATCAGTGCGAACAGGGGGGGCGAAAAACTGTTTTTT	CAISANRGGEKLFF
TRBV18	NA	15	TRBJ2-2	NA	TGTGCCAGCTCACTTGACACACCGTACGCCGGGGAGCTGTTTTTT	CASSLDTPYAGELFF
TRBV9	NA	16	TRBJ2-7	TRBD2	TGTGCCAGCAGCGTAGGGTCCGGCGGGAGACTCTACGAGCAGTACTTC	CASSVGSGGRLYEQYF
TRBV18	NA	13	TRBJ1-1	NA	TGTGCCAGCTCGGACGGGGTTGACACTGAAGCTTTCTTT	CASSDGVDTEAFF
TRBV7-6	NA	14	TRBJ2-3	TRBD2	TGTGCCAGCAGCTTAGGGCGGGGGAGGGATACGCAGTATTTT	CASSLGRGRDTQYF
TRBV19	once	15	TRBJ2-1	TRBD2	TGTGCCAGTAGTATGCCCCCTAGCGGGAGCCGGGAGCAGTTCTTC	CASSMPPSGSREQFF
TRBV7-2	NA	15	TRBJ2-1	NA	TGTGCCAGCAGCTTTACCCGGGGGACCTACAATGAGCAGTTCTTC	CASSFTRGTYNEQFF
TRBV6-6	NA	12	TRBJ1-5	NA	TGTGCCAGCGCGCTTAGCAATCAGCCCCAGCATTTT	CASALSNQPQHF
TRBV6-1	few	14	TRBJ2-7	NA	TGTGCCAGCAGATTGGGCATAAACTCCTACGAGCAGTACTTC	CASRLGINSYEQYF
TRBV28	once	11	TRBJ2-7	NA	TGTGCCGGCGCTCGGGGGTACGAGCAGTACTTC	CAGARGYEQYF
TRBV30	NA	14	TRBJ2-5	NA	TGTGCCTGGAATAGCGGCAGGGTACGAGAGACCCAGTACTTC	CAWNSGRVRETQYF
TRBV5-6	NA	15	TRBJ2-3	NA	TGTGCCAGCAGCCGGGGGTCGGTTCGTTCAGATACGCAGTATTTT	CASSRGSVRSDTQYF
TRBV18	NA	13	TRBJ2-3	NA	TGTGCCAGCTCACCACCGGGCGCAGATACGCAGTATTTT	CASSPPGADTQYF
TRBV28	NA	18	TRBJ2-1	TRBD1	TGTGCCAGCAGTTCCCCGACCTTGACAGGGGGAGTTTACAATGAGCAGTTCTTC	CASSSPTLTGGVYNEQFF
TRBV5-1	NA	15	TRBJ2-2	NA	TGCGCCAGCAGCTTGGGGGGGCGTAACACCGGGGAGCTGTTTTTT	CASSLGGRNTGELFF
TRBV18	few	16	TRBJ2-7	TRBD1	TGTGCCAGCTCATCGATGAAACCGGGACAGATTTACGAGCAGTACTTC	CASSSMKPGQIYEQYF
TRBV6-5	NA	13	TRBJ2-1	TRBD1	TGTGCCAGCAGTTCGACAGGGTACAATGAGCAGTTCTTC	CASSSTGYNEQFF
TRBV15	NA	12	TRBJ2-1	NA	TGTGCCACCAGGAGTTTGCGGGATGAGCAGTTCTTC	CATRSLRDEQFF
TRBV5-1	once	17	TRBJ2-7	NA	TGCGCCAGCAGCTTGGTCTCCCCGCGGGCAAGCTCCTACGAGCAGTACTTC	CASSLVSPRASSYEQYF
TRBV28	NA	13	TRBJ2-2	TRBD2	TGTGCCAGCAGGACTAGCGGGACCGGGGAGCTGTTTTTT	CASRTSGTGELFF
TRBV5-1	NA	16	TRBJ1-3	TRBD1	TGCGCCAGCAGCTTAATGACAGGGCCTACTGGAAACACCATATATTTT	CASSLMTGPTGNTIYF
TRBV5-1	NA	15	TRBJ1-1	NA	TGCGCCAGCAGACCGGAGCCTATCTTGAACACTGAAGCTTTCTTT	CASRPEPILNTEAFF
TRBV11-2	NA	16	TRBJ2-2	TRBD2	TGTGCCAGCAGCCCGGGACTAGCGGGAGTGGGCGGGGAGCTGTTTTTT	CASSPGLAGVGGELFF
TRBV7-9	NA	16	TRBJ1-4	NA	TGTGCCAGCAGCGTAACAGGGTTGGGTACTAATGAAAAACTGTTTTTT	CASSVTGLGTNEKLFF
TRBV27	NA	15	TRBJ1-2	NA	TGTGCCAGCAGTTTTAGGGAGGGAGCTAACTATGGCTACACCTTC	CASSFREGANYGYTF
TRBV30	NA	13	TRBJ2-7	NA	TGTGCCTGGGGGGGACACCCTACCTACGAGCAGTACTTC	CAWGGHPTYEQYF
TRBV5-1	NA	14	TRBJ2-7	NA	TGCGCCAGCAGCTCCGACTCTAGCTCCTACGAGCAGTACTTC	CASSSDSSSYEQYF
TRBV7-3	NA	19	TRBJ2-1	TRBD2	TGTGCCAGCAGCTTACGTGGGAGGGCGGGCGTTTTGGGGCACAATGAGCAGTTCTTC	CASSLRGRAGVLGHNEQFF
TRBV28	NA	15	TRBJ1-5	NA	TGTGCCAGCAGCAACGGACAGCTTAGCAATCAGCCCCAGCATTTT	CASSNGQLSNQPQHF
TRBV5-5	NA	14	TRBJ2-5	NA	TGTGCCAGCAGCTTCGGGACCGGAGGGGAGACCCAGTACTTC	CASSFGTGGETQYF
TRBV15	NA	12	TRBJ1-2	NA	TGTGCCACCAGCAGGTCCGGCTATGGCTACACCTTC	CATSRSGYGYTF
TRBV28	NA	11	TRBJ2-7	NA	TGTGCCAGCAGACTCGAGTACGAGCAGTACTTC	CASRLEYEQYF